The 21 T cell receptor beta chains below all came from one sample that was sequenced in a study of PD-L1 blockade in urothelial cancer. Time point denoted: pretreatment peripheral blood. Here immunoSEQ multiplex PCR was the method, and the copy in TCRdb shows in-frame clones only, minus some. Among roughly 55,000 clones, around 84% were seen once, and the ten largest hold about 20%. The input for sequencing was PBMCs, taken around atezolizumab (anti-PD-L1) treatment. These receptors came from a man aged 55 to 70 with urothelial cancer.

The genes are TRBV12-5 and TRBJ2-5; 12 bases map to TRBD2. The CDR3 is 17 amino acids. CDR1 and CDR2 (germline): LGHNT, FRNRAP. V shed 1 base, J shed 2 bases, and the junction held 5 bases outside the gene matches. The CDR3 nucleotides read TGTGCTAGTGGTTTGGCGCCGGGACTAGCGGGTCAAGAGACCCAGTACTTC. Residues: CASGLAPGLAGQETQYF.

This clone appeared a few times. The chain couples TRBV7-6 to TRBJ1-5; D not certain. This CDR3 is built from 13 residues. Germline assignment: CDR1 SGHVS and CDR2 FNYEAQ. The V end lost 5 bases, the J end lost 2 bases, and 7 bases lay between the germline ends. This CDR3 reads CASSRQGNQPQHF. The DNA of the CDR3 is TGTGCCAGCAGCCGCCAGGGCAATCAGCCCCAGCATTTT.

The chain is built from TRBV5-5 and TRBJ1-4, with D maybe TRBD1 (5 bases). This CDR3 region has 14 residues. V gave up 4 bases and J gave up 5 bases, with 12 bases separating them. Germline CDR1 SGHKS, CDR2 YYEKEE (reference sequence). CDR3 bases: TGTGCCAGCAGCACGTACAGGTCGAATGAAAAACTGTTTTTT. Protein sequence: CASSTYRSNEKLFF.

The rearrangement joins TRBV5-4 to TRBJ1-2, with a tentative D call TRBD1 (6 bases). The CDR3 has 15 amino acids. CDR1 is SGHNT and CDR2 is YYREEE in the germline V gene (reference sequence). The ends were cut back, 4 bases at V and 5 bases at J, with 18 bases in the middle. CDR3 DNA sequence: TGTGCCAGCAGCCGACCAGGGGCTGGGGGTTATGGCTACACCTTC. It yields the protein CASSRPGAGGYGYTF.

In DNA, the CDR3 is TGTGCCAGTAGTAGACCCAGGGACACCTCGAACACTGAAGCTTTCTTT. Translated: CASSRPRDTSNTEAFF. This sequence joins TRBV19 and TRBJ1-1, with D maybe TRBD1 (6 bases). The germline CDR1 and CDR2 sequences are LNHDA and SQIVND (reference sequence). Trimming stripped 4 bases from V and 1 base from J, with 16 bases between. This CDR3 is 16 amino acids long.

The DNA of the CDR3 is TGTGCCAGCACCACGGGACAATTCGATGGCTACACCTTC. It encodes CASTTGQFDGYTF. The rearrangement links TRBV18 to TRBJ1-2; D is perhaps TRBD1 (6 bases). CDR1 and CDR2 (germline): KGHSH, LQKENI. The CDR3 runs to 13 residues. V was pared by 8 bases and J by 6 bases, with 16 bases between.

V gene TRBV12-1 combines with J gene TRBJ1-3; TRBD1, the D gene given by the table, was not confirmed from the DNA. TRBV12-1 is noted as a pseudogene. This CDR3 spans 14 amino acids. The chain's CDR3 is CASSLFPGQHTIYF. As DNA, the CDR3 is TGTGCCAGCAGCTTGTTTCCAGGGCAACACACCATATATTTT.

The rearrangement joins TRBV15 to TRBJ1-4, with 7 positions matching TRBD1. V shed 0 bases, J shed 12 bases, and the junction held 4 bases outside the gene matches. Germline loops: CDR1 LNHNV, CDR2 YYDKDF (reference sequence). The CDR3 contains 13 residues. Written as DNA, the CDR3 is TGTGCCACCAGCAGAGATCGGCAGGGGGAACTGTTTTTT. It translates to CATSRDRQGELFF.

The rearrangement links TRBV5-1 to TRBJ1-1, with D perhaps matching TRBD1 (6 bases). Between the trimmed V and J ends, which lost 5 bases and 0 bases, there was a span of 11 bases. The CDR3 is 14 residues long. Germline CDR1 and CDR2: SGHRS and YFSETQ. The DNA of the CDR3 is TGCGCCAGCAGGAGGGGGGGATTGAACACTGAAGCTTTCTTT. Translation gives CASRRGGLNTEAFF.

This sequence joins TRBV7-9 and TRBJ1-1; D may be TRBD1 (6 bases). Germline loops: CDR1 SEHNR, CDR2 FQNEAQ (reference sequence). The CDR3 is made up of 13 amino acids. V gave up 2 bases and J gave up 10 bases, with 14 bases separating them. CDR3 in amino acids: CASSLRQGLGAFF. The DNA for the CDR3 is TGTGCCAGCAGCTTACGGCAGGGGTTGGGAGCTTTCTTT.

This chain connects TRBV5-1 to TRBJ1-2; the D is unclear. This CDR3 spans 13 amino acids. Trimming left V 0 bases short and J 4 bases short, with 7 bases between. From germline, CDR1 is SGHRS and CDR2 YFSETQ. The chain's CDR3 is CASSLGQIYGYTF. In DNA form, the CDR3 reads TGCGCCAGCAGCTTGGGCCAGATCTATGGCTACACCTTC. The full variable domain, in which reference TRBV5-1 and TRBJ1-2 provide the parts outside the CDR3, is KAGVTQTPRYLIKTRGQQVTLSCSPISGHRSVSWYQQTPGQGLQFLFEYFSETQRNKGNFPGRFSGRQFSNSRSEMNVSTLELGDSALYLCASSLGQIYGYTFGSGTRLTVV.

This clone showed up just a few times. This chain links TRBV9 with TRBJ2-1; 12 bases match TRBD2. Trimming cost V 2 bases and J 0 bases; bases outside gene matches: 12. Germline V gene data show CDR1 as SGDLS and CDR2 as YYNGEE. CDR3 length: 20 residues. The CDR3 nucleotides read TGTGCCAGCAGCGTGGCGGTTCTAGCGGGGGGGCGGTCCTCCTACAATGAGCAGTTCTTC. Amino acid sequence: CASSVAVLAGGRSSYNEQFF.

This chain joins TRBV18 and TRBJ2-2; 9 positions agree with TRBD2. This CDR3 has 18 residues. J was trimmed by 4 bases and V by 4 bases; bases with no gene match: 13. CDR1 is KGHSH, CDR2 LQKENI, per germline. CDR3 coding DNA: TGTGCCAGCTCACAACTCGCCGGGACTAGCTTTCCCACCGGGGAGCTGTTTTTT. As protein: CASSQLAGTSFPTGELFF.

In this sample, this clone turned up once. The chain employs TRBV14 and TRBJ2-1, with D hard to call. The germline gives CDR1 SGHDN, CDR2 FVKESK. The V and J ends lost 2 bases and 0 bases respectively, with 17 bases between them. The CDR3 covers 18 residues. The CDR3 DNA sequence: TGTGCCAGCAGCCAACGTCTCCGAGCGCCTAGCTCCTACAATGAGCAGTTCTTC. Encoded protein: CASSQRLRAPSSYNEQFF.

This clone has just one count. The rearrangement joins TRBV2 to TRBJ1-5, with unresolved D. Trimming shortened V by 8 bases and J by 3 bases, and 11 bases separated the two germline ends. The CDR3 contains 13 residues. Germline V CDR1 and CDR2: SNHLY, FYNNEI. The CDR3 loop reads CASEGSFNQPQHF. CDR3 DNA sequence: TGTGCCAGCGAGGGCAGTTTCAATCAGCCCCAGCATTTT.

The V call is TRBV6-1, the J call TRBJ2-2; 10 nucleotides align to TRBD2. The CDR3 has 15 amino acids. With 6 bases clipped from V and 1 base from J, the junction kept 2 bases outside the gene matches. Germline CDR1 reads MNHNS; CDR2 reads SASEGT. CDR3 in amino acids: CASSRTSGNTGELFF. The CDR3 nucleotides read TGTGCCAGCAGCAGGACTAGCGGGAACACCGGGGAGCTGTTTTTT.

The J gene is TRBJ1-1, the V gene TRBV7-9, with D tentatively TRBD1 (6 bases). Trimming took off 11 bases at V and 10 bases at J, with 11 bases between the two ends. CDR1 SEHNR and CDR2 FQNEAQ come from the germline V gene (reference sequence). The CDR3 is made up of 9 amino acids. In nucleotides, the CDR3 is TGTGCCGGGGGGGGGCGAGCTTTCTTT. Protein sequence: CAGGGRAFF.

The J gene is TRBJ2-7, the V gene TRBV5-5; D may be TRBD1 (6 bases). The V and J ends lost 0 bases and 3 bases respectively, with 10 bases between them. This CDR3 spans 14 amino acids. Germline V gene data show CDR1 as SGHKS and CDR2 as YYEKEE (reference sequence). This CDR3 is CASSLGQAVYEQYF. The CDR3 region has the DNA TGTGCCAGCAGCTTGGGACAGGCCGTCTACGAGCAGTACTTC.

The V gene is TRBV7-9, the J gene TRBJ2-5, with TRBD2 as a possible D gene (6 bases). V shed 5 bases and J shed 4 bases, with 14 bases lying between them. Germline V CDR1 and CDR2: SEHNR, FQNEAQ (reference sequence). The CDR3 contains 14 residues. CDR3 sequence (DNA): TGTGCCAGCAGCCCCCCTAGCGCAAGAGAGACCCAGTACTTC. It yields the protein CASSPPSARETQYF.

Only one count was recorded for this clone. The V gene is TRBV2, the J gene TRBJ2-3, with D possibly matching TRBD2 (6 bases). Germline V gene sequence: CDR1 SNHLY, CDR2 FYNNEI. V gave up 9 bases and J gave up 8 bases, with 18 bases separating them. This CDR3 comprises 13 residues. In DNA form, the CDR3 reads TGTGCCAGTGATAGCGGTGCGGGCGGTACGCAGTATTTT. It codes for CASDSGAGGTQYF.

The chain employs TRBV18 and TRBJ2-1, with a weak D call TRBD2 (5 bases). Germline CDR1 is KGHSH and CDR2 is LQKENI. Between the trimmed V and J ends, which lost 0 bases and 6 bases, there was a span of 9 bases. CDR3 size: 14 residues. CDR3 protein: CASSPPTRVNEQFF. Written as DNA, the CDR3 is TGTGCCAGCTCACCACCGACGCGGGTCAATGAGCAGTTCTTC.